This T cell receptor (beta chain) comes out of a study of Graves' ophthalmopathy and Graves' hyperthyroidism. Notes on the study in general: Also, most clonotypes expanded in the thyroid above 0.001 frequency appeared in blood. Stable hyperthyroidism and ophthalmopathy were told apart by a 13-signature model, which achieved about 88% sensitivity and approximately 81% specificity.

Beta-chain TCR CDR3 regions were amplified from RNA transcripts. First-round RT-PCR relied on HTBI primers, and a second-round multiplex PCR came next. Via MiXCR, TCRdb re-called the multiplex PCR reads, giving one row per CDR3 protein. The table has about 1.1 million distinct CDR3 sequences, approximately 35% seen once. From germline, CDR1 is SGHTA and CDR2 FQGNSA. CDR3 size: 15 residues. V was pared by 3 bases and J by 0 bases, with 1 base of the junction left unmatched. This clonotype was counted between two and nine times. No antigen is known for it. Uncontrolled infections, other autoimmune diseases, pregnancy or lactation barred patients from enrollment. Thyroid ultrasound, orbital computed tomography, TRAb, serum thyroxine and clinical symptoms formed the basis of diagnosis.

The chain joins TRBV7-2 to TRBJ2-7; TRBD2 matches at 11 bases. Sequenced material: peripheral blood or thyroid tissue (not recorded which). The sequence was collected from an adult man with Graves' hyperthyroidism. The CDR3 region is CASSFSGRASYEQYF. CDR3 coding DNA: TGTGCCAGCAGCTTTAGCGGGAGGGCCTCCTACGAGCAGTACTTC.